This T cell receptor beta chain was recovered during a study of blood T cell repertoires in COVID-19. One Seattle source followed patients from active infection through their disease course. As originally analysed: It was from reference gene primer amplification that nucleated cell counts were estimated. Profiling relied on immunoSEQ multiplex PCR, and the TCRdb table lists in-frame clones only, not all of them. The V and J calls and clone size were taken over from that table, and D and trimming were inferred from the DNA. The sample contains a few hundred thousand clones, 90% of which appear only once. CDR3 length equals 14 residues. The V end lost 5 bases, the J end lost 0 bases, and 10 bases lay between the germline ends. In germline, CDR1 is SGHRS, CDR2 YFSETQ.

The rearrangement links TRBV5-1 to TRBJ2-3; maybe TRBD2 (5 bases). The sequencing sample was made of peripheral blood. The clonotype originates from an older woman with COVID-19, enrolled during active disease. For the CDR3, the DNA is TGCGCCAGCAGAAGGGAGACTAGCACAGATACGCAGTATTTT. This sequence encodes CASRRETSTDTQYF. Looking up the rest from reference TRBV5-1 and TRBJ2-3 gives the full variable domain: KAGVTQTPRYLIKTRGQQVTLSCSPISGHRSVSWYQQTPGQGLQFLFEYFSETQRNKGNFPGRFSGRQFSNSRSEMNVSTLELGDSALYLCASRRETSTDTQYFGPGTRLTVL.